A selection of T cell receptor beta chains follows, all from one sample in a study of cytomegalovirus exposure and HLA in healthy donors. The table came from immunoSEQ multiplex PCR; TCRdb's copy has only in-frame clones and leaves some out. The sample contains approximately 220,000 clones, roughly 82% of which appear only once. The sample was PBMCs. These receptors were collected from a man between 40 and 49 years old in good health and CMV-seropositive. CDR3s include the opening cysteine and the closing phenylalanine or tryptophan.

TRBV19 CASSPDYDEQFF
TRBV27 CASSLQGNTEAFF
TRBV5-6 CASAGTSYNEQFF
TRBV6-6 CASSYSGAGRYEQYF
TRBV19 CASSIIPSGDYEQYF
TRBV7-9 CASSFGDTEAFF
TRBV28 CASSLWEQGRGDTQYF
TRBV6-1 CASSLAGNYGNTIYF
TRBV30 CAWSVSPFRAGVKDTQYF
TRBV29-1 CSVEFAGSRSYNEQFF
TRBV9 CASSVVGGSSTDTQYF
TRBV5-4 CASSLGQVNYEQYF
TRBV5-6 CASSRGLADYEQYF
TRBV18 CASSPKGAGGMNTEAFF
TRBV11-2 CASSLALAGVGDTQYF
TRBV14 CASSLTGFQPQHF
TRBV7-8 CASSRGQGFGYTF
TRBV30 CAWSVWTSGRNEQFF